Presented here are 18 T cell receptor beta chains from one specimen sequenced in a study of cytomegalovirus exposure and HLA in healthy donors. The protocol was immunoSEQ multiplex PCR, while the TCRdb copy is restricted to in-frame clones and leaves out a portion. The table has some 130,000 clones, 89% seen once. Specimen: PBMCs. The receptors were gathered from a woman aged 18-29 years in good health and CMV-seronegative.

V gene TRBV5-1 combines with J gene TRBJ1-1, with D perhaps TRBD1 (6 bases). Germline lookup yields CDR1 SGHRS and CDR2 YFSETQ. The CDR3 length is 16 residues. Deletions cut 0 bases from V and 5 bases from J, with 17 bases between. The CDR3 region has the DNA TGCGCCAGCAGCTTGGCTTTACGGGGGGCTGGAACTGAAGCTTTCTTT. Amino acids: CASSLALRGAGTEAFF.

The chain is built from TRBV11-3 and TRBJ2-6; D call uncertain. The CDR3 covers 14 residues. The V end was cut by 5 bases, the J end by 0 bases, with 5 bases between. In germline, CDR1 is SGHNT, CDR2 YENEEA. CDR3: CASSPHSGANVLTF. The CDR3 DNA sequence: TGTGCCAGCAGCCCCCACTCTGGGGCCAACGTCCTGACTTTC.

The chain employs TRBV20-1 and TRBJ1-4, with no clear D. The CDR3 covers 11 residues. CDR1 DFQATT and CDR2 SNEGSKA come from the germline V gene (reference sequence). Trimming removed 6 bases from V and 5 bases from J, with 7 bases in between. The CDR3 DNA reads as TGCAGTGCCAAGGAGAATGAAAAACTGTTTTTT. Amino acids: CSAKENEKLFF.

This sequence joins TRBV7-9 and TRBJ1-5, with TRBD1 matching over 9 bases. The CDR3 is made up of 18 amino acids. V lost 5 bases to trimming and J lost 5 bases; unmatched junction nucleotides: 16. Germline V gene data show CDR1 as SEHNR and CDR2 as FQNEAQ (reference sequence). The CDR3 here is CASSRYTGGEDTHQPQHF. CDR3 in DNA: TGTGCCAGCAGCCGTTACACAGGGGGCGAAGACACCCATCAGCCCCAGCATTTT.

The chain is built from TRBV6-1 and TRBJ1-6; 8 bases are shared with TRBD1. The V segment lost 3 bases and the J segment 3 bases; nucleotides outside the gene matches: 4. Germline V gene data show CDR1 as MNHNS and CDR2 as SASEGT. The CDR3 has 16 residues. This CDR3 reads CASSEGQEIYNSPLHF. The CDR3 nucleotides are TGTGCCAGCAGTGAGGGACAGGAGATCTATAATTCACCCCTCCACTTT.

The chain joins TRBV27 to TRBJ1-4, with no clear D. Germline CDR1 reads MNHEY; CDR2 reads SMNVEV (reference sequence). The V and J ends lost 3 bases and 3 bases respectively, with 8 bases between them. This CDR3 region has 14 residues. The CDR3 reads CASSLMAANEKLFF. CDR3 nucleotide sequence: TGTGCCAGCAGTTTGATGGCAGCTAATGAAAAACTGTTTTTT.

The chain joins TRBV6-5 to TRBJ1-1, with 7 bases matching TRBD1. CDR1 MNHEY and CDR2 SVGAGI come from the germline V gene. The V segment lost 5 bases and the J segment 0 bases; nucleotides outside the gene matches: 6. The CDR3 loop spans 15 amino acids. This CDR3 reads CASSMTGPMNTEAFF. The CDR3 DNA sequence: TGTGCCAGCAGTATGACAGGGCCTATGAACACTGAAGCTTTCTTT.

With regard to this clone: One end of the junction is discordant with germline, which a read error may explain. The DNA of the CDR3 is TGTGCCACCAGCAGAGACTTTCGGGGGGCACCGGGTCAGCCCCAGCATTTT. It is translated as CATSRDFRGAPGQPQHF. The chain links TRBV4-2 to TRBJ1-5; possibly TRBD1 for D (6 bases). The CDR3 totals 17 residues. The germline gives CDR1 LGHNA, CDR2 YNFKEQ.

The sample holds a few counts of this clone. This chain joins TRBV4-1 and TRBJ1-6; 8 bases are a match to TRBD1. The J segment lost 7 bases and the V segment lost 1 base, leaving 9 bases of the junction unmatched. The CDR3 spans 17 residues. Germline V gene sequence: CDR1 MGHRA, CDR2 YSYEKL. CDR3 in amino acids: CASSQVIQGARNSPLHF. The CDR3 bases are TGCGCCAGCAGCCAAGTTATCCAGGGGGCCAGGAATTCACCCCTCCACTTT.

The J gene is TRBJ1-2, the V gene TRBV19, with unresolved D. This CDR3 contains 14 residues. V shed 5 bases and J shed 2 bases, with 12 bases lying between them. Per the germline V gene, CDR1 is LNHDA and CDR2 is SQIVND (reference sequence). CDR3 DNA: TGTGCCAGTAGTCCAGGCGAACTGAACTATGGCTACACCTTC. Amino acid sequence: CASSPGELNYGYTF. Looking up the rest from reference TRBV19 and TRBJ1-2 gives the full variable domain: DGGITQSPKYLFRKEGQNVTLSCEQNLNHDAMYWYRQDPGQGLRLIYYSQIVNDFQKGDIAEGYSVSREKKESFPLTVTSAQKNPTAFYLCASSPGELNYGYTFGSGTRLTVV.

The chain couples TRBV6-6 to TRBJ1-6; maybe TRBD1 (6 bases). The CDR3 spans 15 residues. CDR1 is MNHNY and CDR2 is SVGAGI in the germline V gene (reference sequence). V lost 0 bases to trimming and J lost 9 bases, with 12 bases between them. The CDR3 is CASSYSAGGLSPLHF. In DNA form, the CDR3 reads TGTGCCAGCAGTTACTCCGCGGGGGGGCTTTCACCCCTCCACTTT.

V is TRBV27 and J is TRBJ1-6; the D gene is possibly TRBD1 (5 bases). Per germline, CDR1 MNHEY and CDR2 SMNVEV (reference sequence). The CDR3 runs 16 residues. Trimming stripped 3 bases from V and 2 bases from J, with 11 bases between. CDR3 residues: CASSFDRGTYNSPLHF. The DNA for the CDR3 is TGTGCCAGCAGTTTCGATCGGGGGACCTATAATTCACCCCTCCACTTT.

V and J are TRBV5-1 and TRBJ2-3; D ambiguous. V lost 0 bases to trimming and J lost 0 bases, with 11 bases between them. Germline values: CDR1 SGHRS, CDR2 YFSETQ. This CDR3 has 16 amino acids. CDR3: CASSLGAASSTDTQYF. For the CDR3, the DNA is TGCGCCAGCAGCTTGGGGGCAGCTTCTAGCACAGATACGCAGTATTTT.

The V and J genes are TRBV2 and TRBJ2-1, with D possibly TRBD2 on 6 matching bases. The CDR3 sequence is 15 residues long. Germline V CDR1 and CDR2: SNHLY, FYNNEI. Trimming left V 6 bases short and J 10 bases short, with 22 bases between. The CDR3 is CASSPVGRGLVEQFF. CDR3 nucleotides: TGTGCCAGCAGCCCAGTCGGGAGAGGGCTGGTCGAGCAGTTCTTC.

The chain joins TRBV19 to TRBJ1-2; perhaps TRBD1 as D (6 bases). Germline assignment: CDR1 LNHDA and CDR2 SQIVND (reference sequence). This CDR3 region has 14 residues. V lost 5 bases and J 6 bases, leaving 16 bases between the germline ends. The CDR3 coding sequence is TGTGCCAGTAGTTCAAAGGCGGCAGGGGATGGCTACACCTTC. It is translated as CASSSKAAGDGYTF.

The rearrangement links TRBV6-6 to TRBJ1-2, with 9 positions matching TRBD1. The germline CDR1 and CDR2 sequences are MNHNY and SVGAGI (reference sequence). V lost 6 bases to trimming and J lost 4 bases; unmatched junction nucleotides: 9. The CDR3 extends over 15 amino acids. The DNA of the CDR3 is TGTGCCAGCAGAGCGGGACAGGGCCCTTTCTATGGCTACACCTTC. Amino acid sequence: CASRAGQGPFYGYTF.

The rearrangement joins TRBV27 to TRBJ2-7, with 10 bases identical to TRBD2. The V and J ends lost 3 bases and 3 bases, in that order; junction bases with no gene match: 5. The CDR3 covers 15 residues. The germline V gene encodes CDR1 MNHEY and CDR2 SMNVEV (reference sequence). CDR3 DNA: TGTGCCAGCAGTTTCTCTAGCGGGGGATACTACGAGCAGTACTTC. Translation: CASSFSSGGYYEQYF.

The V and J genes are TRBV10-1 and TRBJ2-2; TRBD1 is a possible D gene (6 bases). The germline gives CDR1 WNHNN, CDR2 SYGVQD (reference sequence). The length of the CDR3 is 15 residues. V lost 5 bases and J lost 1, with 11 bases in between. The CDR3, as DNA: TGCGCCAGCAGTTGGACAGCCTTGAACACCGGGGAGCTGTTTTTT. Its protein product is CASSWTALNTGELFF.